Included here is one TCR beta chain sequence, with context. The entry originates in a study of blood T cell repertoires in COVID-19. Some clones are missing from TCRdb's copy, which holds only in-frame ones; the method was immunoSEQ multiplex PCR. The sample includes 21,000 or so clones, under 90% of them seen just once. The sample consisted of peripheral blood. The origin of this receptor is a human donor in a cohort sampled during active COVID-19.

CDR3 DNA sequence: TGTGCCAGTCGGACCCCCGGACAGAACGTAAATGAGCAGTTCTTC. Amino acids: CASRTPGQNVNEQFF. The chain carries TRBV19 and TRBJ2-1; a weak D match, TRBD1 (6 bases). The CDR3 runs to 15 residues. Germline loops: CDR1 LNHDA, CDR2 SQIVND (reference sequence). Trimming took 8 bases from V and 7 from J, leaving 21 bases between them.